The 3 T cell receptor beta chains below all came from one sample that was sequenced in a study of shared clonotypes between healthy human individuals. Produced via immunoSEQ multiplex PCR; TCRdb's table is partial and in-frame only. Here the sample spans approximately 97,000 clones, less than 80% being singletons. The sequencing input was memory CD8+ T cells sorted from blood. Documented subset: CD45RO+ cells pooled with CCR7-negative TemRA cells. The receptors here all came from a man between 25 and 39 years old in good health.

V and J are TRBV6-6 and TRBJ2-1; TRBD2 is a possible D gene (6 bases). Germline V gene sequence: CDR1 MNHNY, CDR2 SVGAGI (reference sequence). This CDR3 comprises 13 residues. The V and J ends lost 4 bases and 8 bases respectively, with 12 bases between them. The CDR3 DNA reads TGTGCCAGCAGTTTGTCCGGGAGTTATGAGCAGTTCTTC. It yields the protein CASSLSGSYEQFF.

This clone was observed once. V usage is TRBV7-9 and J usage is TRBJ2-1; TRBD2 might be the D (5 bases). Germline V lookup: CDR1 SEHNR, CDR2 FQNEAQ (reference sequence). This CDR3 contains 16 residues. Trimming took 4 bases from V and 3 from J, leaving 16 bases between them. The DNA of the CDR3 is TGTGCCAGCAGCTCAAGGACTCAACTCAACTACAATGAGCAGTTCTTC. This sequence encodes CASSSRTQLNYNEQFF.

The chain couples TRBV7-8 to TRBJ2-3; D not resolved. This CDR3 region has 15 residues. CDR1 is SGHVS, CDR2 FQNEAQ, per germline. Trimming cost V 5 bases and J 2 bases, with 14 bases left between them. The DNA for the CDR3 is TGTGCCAGCAGCCGAGGATTTGGGTTCACAGATACGCAGTATTTT. It specifies CASSRGFGFTDTQYF.